A selection of T cell receptor beta chains follows, all from one sample in a study of identical twins. TCRdb independently ran MiXCR on the 5' RACE reads; one entry per CDR3 protein. The table has a few hundred thousand distinct CDR3 sequences, approximately 9.1% seen once; the top ten hold about 8.1%. Material for sequencing was naive T cells sorted from blood. The receptors here all came from a woman between 45 and 65 years old in good health. Both conserved end residues are part of each CDR3. The D gene is left open where the match is weak. Clone size, where shown, is once, few, many, or a class for clones that have expanded.

d_gene	v_gene	abundance	j_gene	CDR3nt	CDR3aa
TRBD2	TRBV12-3/TRBV12-4	-	TRBJ2-1	TGTGCCAGCAGTTTAGCCGGACTAGCGGGAGCCAATGAGCAGTTCTTC	CASSLAGLAGANEQFF
-	TRBV28	few	TRBJ2-1	TGTGCCAGCACTGGCCTGACCCACAATGAGCAGTTCTTC	CASTGLTHNEQFF
-	TRBV5-1	-	TRBJ2-6	TGCGCCAGCAGGCGGCTTACCAACCTATCCCTCTCTGGGGCCAACGTCCTGACTTTC	CASRRLTNLSLSGANVLTF
TRBD2	TRBV7-3	few	TRBJ2-1	TGTGCCAGCAGCTCTACCTCTAGCGGCCATCAGTTCTTC	CASSSTSSGHQFF
TRBD2	TRBV19	few	TRBJ2-3	TGTGCCAGTAGTATTAGCGGGGGCACAGATACGCAGTATTTT	CASSISGGTDTQYF
-	TRBV11-2	-	TRBJ2-1	TGTGCCAGCAGCTTAGACGTCAACAATGAGCAGTTCTTC	CASSLDVNNEQFF
-	TRBV27	-	TRBJ2-1	TGTGCCAGCAGTTTTGGGGGTATTGAGCAGTTCTTC	CASSFGGIEQFF
TRBD2	TRBV20-1	many	TRBJ2-1	TGCAGTGCTAGGGGACTAGCGCACTACAATGAGCAGTTCTTC	CSARGLAHYNEQFF
-	TRBV11-3	-	TRBJ2-1	TGTGCCAGCAGACTCGACAGGCAGGTTTACAATGAGCAGTTCTTC	CASRLDRQVYNEQFF
-	TRBV6-5	-	TRBJ2-2	TGTGCCAGCAGTCCCGACGGGTACACCGGGGAGCTGTTTTTT	CASSPDGYTGELFF
TRBD1	TRBV5-1	many	TRBJ2-5	TGCGCCAGCAGCCTGCCTCCGGGACAGCTCCAAAAGACCCAGTACTTC	CASSLPPGQLQKTQYF
TRBD1	TRBV7-9	many	TRBJ1-1	TGTGCCAGCAGCTTAGGTATGAACAGGGGTGGCACTGAAGCTTTCTTT	CASSLGMNRGGTEAFF
-	TRBV2	many	TRBJ1-2	TGTGCCAGCAGCGCCAGGGTTGCTAACTATGGCTACACCTTC	CASSARVANYGYTF
-	TRBV5-5	few	TRBJ1-2	TGTGCCAGCAGCTTCGATCGTATCGGGACTTCTAACTATGGCTACACCTTC	CASSFDRIGTSNYGYTF
-	TRBV20-1	many	TRBJ1-6	TGCAGTGCTAGAGATGGGGGACCTATCTATAATTCACCCCTCCACTTT	CSARDGGPIYNSPLHF
-	TRBV12-3/TRBV12-4	many	TRBJ1-2	TGTGCCAGCAGTTCCACAGGGATAGGTGGCTACACCTTC	CASSSTGIGGYTF